This T cell receptor beta chain was recovered during a study of monozygotic twins with inflammatory bowel disease. Study observations and caveats: Twin pairs that were concordant did not differ from discordant pairs in repertoire similarity, possibly from limited power. Healthy co-twins exceeded IBD patients in TCRbeta diversity as measured by inverse Simpson.

The CDR3 consists of 17 residues. Germline CDR1 reads SGHRS; CDR2 reads YFSETQ. As for this clonotype: Its specificity is not known.

Reprocessing the 5' RACE reads, TCRdb reports a single entry for every CDR3 protein and omits DNA. The repertoire table contains 330,000 or so distinct CDR3 sequences. The chain joins TRBV5-1 to TRBJ1-4. Sequencing was done on a sample of blood. The TCR sequence derives from a human donor with ulcerative colitis or Crohn's disease, or a healthy co-twin of an affected twin (not recorded which). CDR3 protein: CASSLTYNGATNEKLFF.